These T cell receptor beta chains were read from a single sample in a study of cytomegalovirus exposure and HLA in healthy donors. Clones were read by immunoSEQ multiplex PCR, and TCRdb kept only the in-frame ones, dropping some. The table shows about 140,000 clones, with around 87% occurring only once. Sequenced input: PBMCs. The receptors shown here come from a man in his late teens or twenties in good health and CMV-seropositive. Each CDR3 is given with its conserved first and last residue. D genes are given only for firm matches. Size tells how often a clone was seen (once, few, many) or the class of an expanded clone, and some rows leave it out.

CDR3nt: TGCGCCAGCAGCCCCCTAGCGGGAGGAGGGATTTCTGGGGCCAACGTCCTGACTTTC; CDR3aa: CASSPLAGGGISGANVLTF; j_gene: TRBJ2-6; v_gene: TRBV5-1; d_gene: TRBD2; abundance: few
CDR3nt: TGTGCCAGCAGCCCACAGACAGGGGCAAATGAGCAGTTCTTC; CDR3aa: CASSPQTGANEQFF; j_gene: TRBJ2-1; v_gene: TRBV11-2; d_gene: TRBD1; abundance: .
CDR3nt: TGTGCCAGCAGCTTGGAGGTCAGGGCGGCACAAGAGACCCAGTACTTC; CDR3aa: CASSLEVRAAQETQYF; j_gene: TRBJ2-5; v_gene: TRBV5-4; d_gene: .; abundance: .
CDR3nt: TGTGCCAGCACGTCAGGGATCAAGAACTATGGCTACACCTTC; CDR3aa: CASTSGIKNYGYTF; j_gene: TRBJ1-2; v_gene: TRBV6-1; d_gene: .; abundance: few
CDR3nt: TGTGCCAGCAGCTTCAGGCGGGAGAGCTCCTACGAGCAGTACTTC; CDR3aa: CASSFRRESSYEQYF; j_gene: TRBJ2-7; v_gene: TRBV7-9; d_gene: TRBD2; abundance: .
CDR3nt: TGTGCCAGCAGTGAAGTGGCACCGGGACAGGGAGTACCCCTCCACTTT; CDR3aa: CASSEVAPGQGVPLHF; j_gene: TRBJ1-6; v_gene: TRBV6-1; d_gene: TRBD1; abundance: .
CDR3nt: TGTGCCAGCAGCGACGCCCGGCGCCGGGACACCGATTACGAGCAGTACTTC; CDR3aa: CASSDARRRDTDYEQYF; j_gene: TRBJ2-7; v_gene: TRBV7-6; d_gene: .; abundance: .
CDR3nt: TGTGCCAGCAGTGAAATCGCGGGACGCATCACAGATACGCAGTATTTT; CDR3aa: CASSEIAGRITDTQYF; j_gene: TRBJ2-3; v_gene: TRBV2; d_gene: .; abundance: .
CDR3nt: TGTGCCAGCAGCGAAAGGGACAGTATTACCGGGGAGCTGTTTTTT; CDR3aa: CASSERDSITGELFF; j_gene: TRBJ2-2; v_gene: TRBV7-7; d_gene: TRBD1; abundance: .
CDR3nt: TGTGCCAGCAGCTTGCGTTGGGGGCAGTCCTATAATTCACCCCTCCACTTT; CDR3aa: CASSLRWGQSYNSPLHF; j_gene: TRBJ1-6; v_gene: TRBV5-6; d_gene: .; abundance: .
CDR3nt: TGCGCCAGCAGCCTGGGGGGTCAGGGGAACACCGGGGAGCTGTTTTTT; CDR3aa: CASSLGGQGNTGELFF; j_gene: TRBJ2-2; v_gene: TRBV5-1; d_gene: .; abundance: .
CDR3nt: TGCGCCAGCAGCTTGGCCACACGACAGGGAGGTGCTTTCTTT; CDR3aa: CASSLATRQGGAFF; j_gene: TRBJ1-1; v_gene: TRBV5-1; d_gene: TRBD1; abundance: .
CDR3nt: TGTGCCAGTAGTATCTCGTCCGGGGTCGGCGAGCAGTACTTC; CDR3aa: CASSISSGVGEQYF; j_gene: TRBJ2-7; v_gene: TRBV19; d_gene: .; abundance: .
CDR3nt: TGTGCCAGCAGTTTACGGAGGGACAGTGGGTCTAATTCACCCCTCCACTTT; CDR3aa: CASSLRRDSGSNSPLHF; j_gene: TRBJ1-6; v_gene: TRBV28; d_gene: TRBD1; abundance: .
CDR3nt: TGTGCCAGCAGCGGCCTCGGCGGGGGTGGGCAAGAGACCCAGTACTTC; CDR3aa: CASSGLGGGGQETQYF; j_gene: TRBJ2-5; v_gene: TRBV9; d_gene: TRBD2; abundance: .
CDR3nt: TGTGCCAGCAGCTTGAGGAGTTCCGGTGGCTACGAGCAGTACTTC; CDR3aa: CASSLRSSGGYEQYF; j_gene: TRBJ2-7; v_gene: TRBV5-4; d_gene: .; abundance: .
CDR3nt: TGTGCCAGCTCCCCCCGGGGGGCGAACACCGGGGAGCTGTTTTTT; CDR3aa: CASSPRGANTGELFF; j_gene: TRBJ2-2; v_gene: TRBV18; d_gene: TRBD2; abundance: .
CDR3nt: TGCGCCAGCAGTGGTTCCACTAGCGGGAACTACGAGCAGTACTTC; CDR3aa: CASSGSTSGNYEQYF; j_gene: TRBJ2-7; v_gene: TRBV10-1; d_gene: TRBD2; abundance: .
CDR3nt: TGTGCCAGCAGCGTAGATTATATCGCTGAAGCTTTCTTT; CDR3aa: CASSVDYIAEAFF; j_gene: TRBJ1-1; v_gene: TRBV9; d_gene: .; abundance: .
CDR3nt: TGTGCCATCAGGGCTAGCGGTAATGAGCAGTTCTTC; CDR3aa: CAIRASGNEQFF; j_gene: TRBJ2-1; v_gene: TRBV10-3; d_gene: TRBD2; abundance: once
CDR3nt: TGTGCCAGCAGCCCCGGCGGCTATTTTGGTCAGACCCAGTACTTC; CDR3aa: CASSPGGYFGQTQYF; j_gene: TRBJ2-5; v_gene: TRBV5-6; d_gene: .; abundance: .
CDR3nt: TGTGCCAGCAGCCAAGATAAAGGGGGCGCCCCAGATACGCAGTATTTT; CDR3aa: CASSQDKGGAPDTQYF; j_gene: TRBJ2-3; v_gene: TRBV4-2; d_gene: TRBD1; abundance: .
CDR3nt: TGCGCCAGCAGCTTGATTGACAGGGGCTACGAGCAGTACTTC; CDR3aa: CASSLIDRGYEQYF; j_gene: TRBJ2-7; v_gene: TRBV5-1; d_gene: TRBD1; abundance: .
CDR3nt: TGTGCCAGCAGCTTCCGGACAGGGAAAGTAAGGAACACCGGGGAGCTGTTTTTT; CDR3aa: CASSFRTGKVRNTGELFF; j_gene: TRBJ2-2; v_gene: TRBV11-3; d_gene: TRBD1; abundance: .
CDR3nt: TGTGCCAGCTCACCAATGAGCTACAATGAGCAGTTCTTC; CDR3aa: CASSPMSYNEQFF; j_gene: TRBJ2-1; v_gene: TRBV18; d_gene: .; abundance: .
CDR3nt: TGTGCCAGCAGAACGGACAGGGGGCGCCCGTACGAGCAGTACTTC; CDR3aa: CASRTDRGRPYEQYF; j_gene: TRBJ2-7; v_gene: TRBV11-1; d_gene: TRBD1; abundance: .
CDR3nt: TGTGCCAGCAGCAATAGCGGGAGGGCCGGCTACGAGCAGTACTTC; CDR3aa: CASSNSGRAGYEQYF; j_gene: TRBJ2-7; v_gene: TRBV13; d_gene: TRBD2; abundance: .
CDR3nt: TGTGCCTGGGGGCACAGGGGGGATTCACCCCTCCACTTT; CDR3aa: CAWGHRGDSPLHF; j_gene: TRBJ1-6; v_gene: TRBV30; d_gene: TRBD1; abundance: .
CDR3nt: TGCGCCAGCACTGGACAGGGCCCCTACGAGCAGTACTTC; CDR3aa: CASTGQGPYEQYF; j_gene: TRBJ2-7; v_gene: TRBV5-1; d_gene: TRBD1; abundance: .
CDR3nt: TGTGCCAGCAGTTTCCTGACCGACTCCAATCAGCCCCAGCATTTT; CDR3aa: CASSFLTDSNQPQHF; j_gene: TRBJ1-5; v_gene: TRBV6-1; d_gene: .; abundance: .
CDR3nt: TGTGCCAGCAGCTCCGCCGGGGGGCCCAGCTCCTACGAGCAGTACTTC; CDR3aa: CASSSAGGPSSYEQYF; j_gene: TRBJ2-7; v_gene: TRBV7-2; d_gene: .; abundance: .
CDR3nt: TGTGCCAGCTCACCACCGTCGGAAAACATTCAGTACTTC; CDR3aa: CASSPPSENIQYF; j_gene: TRBJ2-4; v_gene: TRBV18; d_gene: .; abundance: .
CDR3nt: TGTGCCAGCAGTTACGAGGGATACGGCACTGAAGCTTTCTTT; CDR3aa: CASSYEGYGTEAFF; j_gene: TRBJ1-1; v_gene: TRBV6-5; d_gene: .; abundance: .
CDR3nt: TGTGCCAGAAGGGAATACAGGGGCTCTCTAGATAATTCACCCCTCCACTTT; CDR3aa: CARREYRGSLDNSPLHF; j_gene: TRBJ1-6; v_gene: TRBV5-3; d_gene: TRBD1; abundance: .
CDR3nt: TGTGCCACCACCCCCGTTCGGGGATCAATCCACGAGCAGTACTTC; CDR3aa: CATTPVRGSIHEQYF; j_gene: TRBJ2-7; v_gene: TRBV11-2; d_gene: .; abundance: .
CDR3nt: TGCAGCGTTGAACGGACAGGGGGCTCCGAGCAGTACTTC; CDR3aa: CSVERTGGSEQYF; j_gene: TRBJ2-7; v_gene: TRBV29-1; d_gene: TRBD1; abundance: .
CDR3nt: TGTGCCAGCAGAGGGGCATCGAGGGAGCAGTACTTC; CDR3aa: CASRGASREQYF; j_gene: TRBJ2-7; v_gene: TRBV11-2; d_gene: .; abundance: few
CDR3nt: TGTGCCACCAGCAGAGAGGCGGAACCCACAGATACGCAGTATTTT; CDR3aa: CATSREAEPTDTQYF; j_gene: TRBJ2-3; v_gene: TRBV15; d_gene: .; abundance: .
CDR3nt: TGTGCCAGCAGTCCACTAGGGGGGGATGAGCAGTTCTTC; CDR3aa: CASSPLGGDEQFF; j_gene: TRBJ2-1; v_gene: TRBV6-4; d_gene: .; abundance: .
CDR3nt: TGTGCCAGCAGCTATCACGGACTAGCGGTCACAGATACGCAGTATTTT; CDR3aa: CASSYHGLAVTDTQYF; j_gene: TRBJ2-3; v_gene: TRBV13; d_gene: TRBD2; abundance: .
CDR3nt: TGTGCCAGCAGCTTTCCGGGACTAGCGGGGGGGAGCGGGGAGCTGTTTTTT; CDR3aa: CASSFPGLAGGSGELFF; j_gene: TRBJ2-2; v_gene: TRBV7-2; d_gene: TRBD2; abundance: once
CDR3nt: TGCGCCAGCAGCGACCGACAGGGTCCCTATGGCTACACCTTC; CDR3aa: CASSDRQGPYGYTF; j_gene: TRBJ1-2; v_gene: TRBV5-1; d_gene: TRBD1; abundance: .
CDR3nt: TGTGCCAGCAGCCCTCCTAGGTTTGCTCAGGGGAACGGAAACACCATATATTTT; CDR3aa: CASSPPRFAQGNGNTIYF; j_gene: TRBJ1-3; v_gene: TRBV7-2; d_gene: .; abundance: .
CDR3nt: TGTGCCAGCAGCCAAGAAGGGAGCCGTCGGGATGAAAAACTGTTTTTT; CDR3aa: CASSQEGSRRDEKLFF; j_gene: TRBJ1-4; v_gene: TRBV4-2; d_gene: .; abundance: .
CDR3nt: TGTGCCAGTAGCCACAGGTACGAGCAGTACTTC; CDR3aa: CASSHRYEQYF; j_gene: TRBJ2-7; v_gene: TRBV19; d_gene: .; abundance: medium-sized
CDR3nt: TGTGCCATCAGGGGGGACAGGAACTATGGCTACACCTTC; CDR3aa: CAIRGDRNYGYTF; j_gene: TRBJ1-2; v_gene: TRBV10-3; d_gene: TRBD1; abundance: .
CDR3nt: TGCGCCAGCAGCTCCGAGGGAGGGCTTGGCTACACCTTC; CDR3aa: CASSSEGGLGYTF; j_gene: TRBJ1-2; v_gene: TRBV5-1; d_gene: .; abundance: few
CDR3nt: TGTGCCAGCAGCCCCATCATCAGGCTCTCCTCTGGAAACACCATATATTTT; CDR3aa: CASSPIIRLSSGNTIYF; j_gene: TRBJ1-3; v_gene: TRBV7-9; d_gene: .; abundance: .
CDR3nt: TGCGCCAGCCTCCTTAGCGGGAGGGGGGGCGATGAGCAGTTCTTC; CDR3aa: CASLLSGRGGDEQFF; j_gene: TRBJ2-1; v_gene: TRBV5-1; d_gene: TRBD2; abundance: .
CDR3nt: TGTGCCTGGAGTGAATTCACAGGGTACGAGCAGTACTTC; CDR3aa: CAWSEFTGYEQYF; j_gene: TRBJ2-7; v_gene: TRBV30; d_gene: .; abundance: .
CDR3nt: TGTGCCAGCAGTACTAACAACGAGCAGTACTTC; CDR3aa: CASSTNNEQYF; j_gene: TRBJ2-7; v_gene: TRBV2; d_gene: .; abundance: many
CDR3nt: TGTGCCAGCAGCACAATGATCGATGGGGCAACTGAAGCTTTCTTT; CDR3aa: CASSTMIDGATEAFF; j_gene: TRBJ1-1; v_gene: TRBV21-1; d_gene: .; abundance: .